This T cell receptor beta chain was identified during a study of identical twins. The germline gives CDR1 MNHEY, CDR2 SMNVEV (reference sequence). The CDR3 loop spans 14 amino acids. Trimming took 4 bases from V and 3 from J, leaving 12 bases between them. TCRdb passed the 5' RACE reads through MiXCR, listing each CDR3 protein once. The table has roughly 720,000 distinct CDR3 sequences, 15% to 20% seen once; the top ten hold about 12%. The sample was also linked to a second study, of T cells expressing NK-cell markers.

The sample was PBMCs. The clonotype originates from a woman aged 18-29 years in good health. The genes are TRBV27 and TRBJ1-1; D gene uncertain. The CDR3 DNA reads TGTGCCAGCAGTTCTGTGTACAGCTACACTGAAGCTTTCTTT. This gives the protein CASSSVYSYTEAFF.